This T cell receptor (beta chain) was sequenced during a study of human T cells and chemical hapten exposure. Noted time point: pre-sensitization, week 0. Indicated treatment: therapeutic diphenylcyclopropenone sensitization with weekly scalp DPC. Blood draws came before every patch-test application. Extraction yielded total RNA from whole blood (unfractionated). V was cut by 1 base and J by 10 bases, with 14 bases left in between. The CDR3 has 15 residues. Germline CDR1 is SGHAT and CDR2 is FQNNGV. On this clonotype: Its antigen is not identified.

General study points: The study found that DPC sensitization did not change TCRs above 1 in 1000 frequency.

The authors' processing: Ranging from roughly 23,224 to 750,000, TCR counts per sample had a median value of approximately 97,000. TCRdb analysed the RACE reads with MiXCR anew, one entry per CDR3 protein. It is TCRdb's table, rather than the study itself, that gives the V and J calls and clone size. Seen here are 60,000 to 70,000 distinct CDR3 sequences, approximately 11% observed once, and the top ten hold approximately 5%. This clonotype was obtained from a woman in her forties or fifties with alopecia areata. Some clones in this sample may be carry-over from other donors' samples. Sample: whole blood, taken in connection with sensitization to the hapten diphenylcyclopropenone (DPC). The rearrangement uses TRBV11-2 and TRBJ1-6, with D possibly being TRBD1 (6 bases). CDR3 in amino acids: CASSLGEGVRSPLHF. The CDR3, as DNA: TGTGCCAGCAGCTTAGGTGAGGGGGTAAGATCACCCCTCCACTTT.